The entry below gives a single T cell receptor (beta chain) sequence along with its context. Its cognate antigen is unknown. TCRdb re-called the 5' RACE reads through MiXCR, storing one row per CDR3 protein. The sample carries fewer than 550,000 distinct CDR3 sequences, around 20% recorded once. The CDR3 runs to 14 residues. Trimming removed 5 bases from V and 6 bases from J, with 16 bases in between. Per the germline V gene, CDR1 is SGHAT and CDR2 is FQNNGV. This sample stems from a study of T-cell memory formation after mild COVID-19. Study results and caveats: Unconfirmed was the SARS-CoV-2 specificity of second-wave clones that peaked on day 37. Among CD4+ contracting clones, most were CM and EM, and CD8+ ones EMRA. A second wave expanding day 15 to 37 was CD4+-biased; contracting clones were balanced.

This chain links TRBV11-2 with TRBJ1-2, with a tentative D call TRBD1 (6 bases). The sequence was obtained from an adult woman who had mild COVID-19 (a few samples of this study predate the infection). Cell type and time point are not known. Sequencing was carried out using PBMCs or a T cell subset sorted from them (not recorded which). CDR3 amino acids: CASSPNPGANGYTF. The CDR3 DNA reads TGTGCCAGCAGCCCTAATCCGGGGGCGAATGGCTACACCTTC.